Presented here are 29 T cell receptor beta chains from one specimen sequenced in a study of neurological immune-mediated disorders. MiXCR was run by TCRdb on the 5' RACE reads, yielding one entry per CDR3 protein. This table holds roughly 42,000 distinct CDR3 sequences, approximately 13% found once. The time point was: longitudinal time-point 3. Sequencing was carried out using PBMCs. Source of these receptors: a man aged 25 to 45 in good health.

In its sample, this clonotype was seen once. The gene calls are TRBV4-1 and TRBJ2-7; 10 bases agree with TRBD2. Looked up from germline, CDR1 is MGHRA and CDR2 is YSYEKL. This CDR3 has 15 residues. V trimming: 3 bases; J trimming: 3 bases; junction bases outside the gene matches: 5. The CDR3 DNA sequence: TGCGCCAGCAGCCACGTAGCGGGAGGTAGCTACGAGCAGTACTTC. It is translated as CASSHVAGGSYEQYF.

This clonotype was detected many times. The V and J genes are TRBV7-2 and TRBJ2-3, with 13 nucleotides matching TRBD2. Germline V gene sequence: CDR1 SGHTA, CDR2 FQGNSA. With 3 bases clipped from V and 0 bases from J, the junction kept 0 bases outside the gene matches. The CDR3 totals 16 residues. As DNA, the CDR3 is TGTGCCAGCAGCTTGGGACTAGCGGGAAGCACAGATACGCAGTATTTT. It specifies CASSLGLAGSTDTQYF.

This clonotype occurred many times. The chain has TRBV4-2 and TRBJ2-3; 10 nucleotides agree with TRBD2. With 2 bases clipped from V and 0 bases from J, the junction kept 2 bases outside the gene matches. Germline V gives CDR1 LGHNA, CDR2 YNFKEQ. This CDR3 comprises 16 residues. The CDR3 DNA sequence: TGTGCCAGCAGCCAACGGACTAGCGGTAGCACAGATACGCAGTATTTT. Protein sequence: CASSQRTSGSTDTQYF.

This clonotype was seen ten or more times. This CDR3 is CASSPGLAVETQYF. CDR3 coding DNA: TGTGCCAGCAGTCCCGGACTAGCCGTCGAGACCCAGTACTTC. The chain carries TRBV27 and TRBJ2-5; 8 positions match TRBD2. The CDR3 length is 14 residues. V gave up 5 bases and J gave up 5 bases; unmatched junction bases: 7. Germline loops: CDR1 MNHEY, CDR2 SMNVEV (reference sequence).

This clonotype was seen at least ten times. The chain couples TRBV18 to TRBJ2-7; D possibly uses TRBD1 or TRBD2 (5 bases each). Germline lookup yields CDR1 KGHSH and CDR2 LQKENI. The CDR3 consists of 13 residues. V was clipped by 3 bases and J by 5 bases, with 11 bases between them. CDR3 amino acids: CASSPLGEHEQYF. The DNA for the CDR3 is TGTGCCAGCTCACCCTTAGGGGAGCACGAGCAGTACTTC.

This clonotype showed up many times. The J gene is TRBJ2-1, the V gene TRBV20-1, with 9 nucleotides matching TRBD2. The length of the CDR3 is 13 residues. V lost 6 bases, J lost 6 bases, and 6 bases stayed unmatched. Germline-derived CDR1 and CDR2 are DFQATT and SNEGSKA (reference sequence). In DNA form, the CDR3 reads TGCAGTGCGTCCGGGACTAGCCCCAATGAGCAGTTCTTC. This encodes CSASGTSPNEQFF.

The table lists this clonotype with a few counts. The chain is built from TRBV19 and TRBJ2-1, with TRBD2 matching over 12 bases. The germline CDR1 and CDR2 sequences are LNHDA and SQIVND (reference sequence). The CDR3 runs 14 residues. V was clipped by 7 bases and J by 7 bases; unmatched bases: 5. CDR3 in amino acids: CASKRLAGGNEQFF. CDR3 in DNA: TGTGCCAGTAAGCGGCTAGCGGGAGGGAATGAGCAGTTCTTC.

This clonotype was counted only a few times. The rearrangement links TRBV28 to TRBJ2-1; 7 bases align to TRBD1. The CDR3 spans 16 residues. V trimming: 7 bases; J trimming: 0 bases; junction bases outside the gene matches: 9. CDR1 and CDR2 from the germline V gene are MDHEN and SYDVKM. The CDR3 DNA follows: TGTGCCAGCACGGGAAGACAGGGCCGCTCCTACAATGAGCAGTTCTTC. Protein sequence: CASTGRQGRSYNEQFF. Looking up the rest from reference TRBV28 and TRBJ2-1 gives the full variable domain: DVKVTQSSRYLVKRTGEKVFLECVQDMDHENMFWYRQDPGLGLRLIYFSYDVKMKEKGDIPEGYSVSREKKERFSLILESASTNQTSMYLCASTGRQGRSYNEQFFGPGTRLTVL.

DNA of the CDR3: TGTGCCAGCAGACTAGACGACAGGGGATTATATGGCTACACCTTC. Its translation: CASRLDDRGLYGYTF. The rearrangement links TRBV7-2 to TRBJ1-2; 8 nucleotides match TRBD1. The germline CDR1 and CDR2 sequences are SGHTA and FQGNSA. V trimming: 6 bases; J trimming: 5 bases; junction bases outside the gene matches: 11. The CDR3 spans 15 residues.

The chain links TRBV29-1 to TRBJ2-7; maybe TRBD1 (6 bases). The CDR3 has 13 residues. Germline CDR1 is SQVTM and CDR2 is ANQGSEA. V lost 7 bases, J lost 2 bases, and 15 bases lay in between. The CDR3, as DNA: TGCAGCGCGAAGGGGGTCTTTCCCTACGAGCAGTACTTC. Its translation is CSAKGVFPYEQYF.

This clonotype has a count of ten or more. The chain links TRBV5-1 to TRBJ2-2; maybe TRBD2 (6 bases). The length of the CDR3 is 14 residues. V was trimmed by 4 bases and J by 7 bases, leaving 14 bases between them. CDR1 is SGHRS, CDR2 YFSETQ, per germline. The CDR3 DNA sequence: TGCGCCAGCAGCCCGGCGGGGTATAGCGGGGAGCTGTTTTTT. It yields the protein CASSPAGYSGELFF.

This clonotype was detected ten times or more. CDR3 sequence (DNA): TGTGCCAGCAGTCGACGGGACGCCGGTTTAGGCGGCTACACCTTC. It codes for CASSRRDAGLGGYTF. The V gene is TRBV27, the J gene TRBJ1-2; D may be TRBD1 (5 bases). In germline, CDR1 is MNHEY, CDR2 SMNVEV (reference sequence). The CDR3 spans 15 residues. The V gene lost 5 bases and the J gene lost 8 bases, with 21 bases spanning the gap.

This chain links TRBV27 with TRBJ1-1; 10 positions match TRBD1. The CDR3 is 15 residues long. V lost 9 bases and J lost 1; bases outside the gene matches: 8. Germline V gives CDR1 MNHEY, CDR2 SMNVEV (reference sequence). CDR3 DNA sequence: TGTGCCAGTCGTGGACAGGGGGAGTGGAACACTGAAGCTTTCTTT. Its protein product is CASRGQGEWNTEAFF.

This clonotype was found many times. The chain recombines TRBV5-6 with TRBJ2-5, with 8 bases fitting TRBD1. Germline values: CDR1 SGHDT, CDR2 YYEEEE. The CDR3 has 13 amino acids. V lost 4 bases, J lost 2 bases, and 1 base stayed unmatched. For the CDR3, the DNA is TGTGCCAGCAGCCGGACAGGGCAAGAGACCCAGTACTTC. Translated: CASSRTGQETQYF. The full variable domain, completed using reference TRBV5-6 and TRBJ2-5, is DAGVTQSPTHLIKTRGQQVTLRCSPKSGHDTVSWYQQALGQGPQFIFQYYEEEERQRGNFPDRFSGHQFPNYSSELNVNALLLGDSALYLCASSRTGQETQYFGPGTRLLVL.

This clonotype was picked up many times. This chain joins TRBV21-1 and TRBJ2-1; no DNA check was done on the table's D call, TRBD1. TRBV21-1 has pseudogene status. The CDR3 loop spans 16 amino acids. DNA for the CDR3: TGTGCCAGGGAGTGGGGCACAGACCGTAACTACAATGAGCAGTTCTTC. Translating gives CAREWGTDRNYNEQFF.

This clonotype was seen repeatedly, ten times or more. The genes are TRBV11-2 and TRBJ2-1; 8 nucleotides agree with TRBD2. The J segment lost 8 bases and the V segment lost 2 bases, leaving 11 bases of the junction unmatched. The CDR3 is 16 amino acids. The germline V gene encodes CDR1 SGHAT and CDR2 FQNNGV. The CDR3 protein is CASSLRTGGNLDEQFF. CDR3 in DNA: TGTGCCAGCAGCTTAAGGACGGGAGGGAATTTGGATGAGCAGTTCTTC.

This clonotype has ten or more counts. The CDR3 sequence: CASSDSGTGADTQYF. The CDR3 bases are TGTGCCAGCAGTGACTCGGGGACAGGGGCAGATACGCAGTATTTT. The rearrangement joins TRBV6-4 to TRBJ2-3; 10 bases agree with TRBD1. The CDR3 extends over 15 amino acids. V lost 0 bases to trimming and J lost 4 bases; unmatched junction nucleotides: 1. CDR1 is MRHNA and CDR2 is SNTAGT in the germline V gene.

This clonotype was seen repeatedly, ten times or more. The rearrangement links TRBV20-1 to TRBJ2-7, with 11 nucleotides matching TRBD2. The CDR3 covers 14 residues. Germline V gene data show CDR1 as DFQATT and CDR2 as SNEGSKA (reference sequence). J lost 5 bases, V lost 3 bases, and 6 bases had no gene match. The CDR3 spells CSASSGRASDEQYF. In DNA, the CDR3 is TGCAGTGCTAGTAGCGGGAGGGCCTCGGACGAGCAGTACTTC.

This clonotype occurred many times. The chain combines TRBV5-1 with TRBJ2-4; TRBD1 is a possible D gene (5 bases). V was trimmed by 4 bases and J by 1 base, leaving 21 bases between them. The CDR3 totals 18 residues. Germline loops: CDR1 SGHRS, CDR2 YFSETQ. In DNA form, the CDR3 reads TGCGCCAGCAGCCCCGATATAACAGGAAAGGGGGCCAAAAACATTCAGTACTTC. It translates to CASSPDITGKGAKNIQYF.

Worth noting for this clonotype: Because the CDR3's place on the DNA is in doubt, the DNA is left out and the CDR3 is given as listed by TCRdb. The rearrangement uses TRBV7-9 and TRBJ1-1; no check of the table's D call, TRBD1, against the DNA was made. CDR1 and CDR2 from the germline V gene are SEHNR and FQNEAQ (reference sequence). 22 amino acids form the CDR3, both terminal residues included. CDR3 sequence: CVSQLEPDKYFGAGTPNTEAFF.

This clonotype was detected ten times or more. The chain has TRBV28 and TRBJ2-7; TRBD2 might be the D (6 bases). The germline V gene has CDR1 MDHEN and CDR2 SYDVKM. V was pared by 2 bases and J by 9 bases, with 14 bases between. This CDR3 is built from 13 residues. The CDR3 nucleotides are TGTGCCAGCAGTTTACTTTCGGCGGGACGGCAGTACTTC. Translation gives CASSLLSAGRQYF.

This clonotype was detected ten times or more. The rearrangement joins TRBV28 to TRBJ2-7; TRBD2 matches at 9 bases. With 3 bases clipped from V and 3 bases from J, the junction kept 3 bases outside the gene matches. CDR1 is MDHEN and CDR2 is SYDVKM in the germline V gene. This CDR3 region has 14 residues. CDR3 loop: CASSFAAGGYEQYF. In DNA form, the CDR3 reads TGTGCCAGCAGTTTTGCAGCGGGAGGCTACGAGCAGTACTTC.

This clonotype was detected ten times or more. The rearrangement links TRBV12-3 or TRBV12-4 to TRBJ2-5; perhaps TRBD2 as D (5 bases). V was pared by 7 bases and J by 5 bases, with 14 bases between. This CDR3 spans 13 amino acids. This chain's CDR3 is CASTQDSRETQYF. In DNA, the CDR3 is TGTGCCAGCACCCAGGACTCGAGGGAGACCCAGTACTTC.

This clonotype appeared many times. In DNA form, the CDR3 reads TGTGCCAGCAGTTTACCCGCATGGACAGGGACCTACGAGCAGTACTTC. The encoded protein is CASSLPAWTGTYEQYF. The chain recombines TRBV28 with TRBJ2-7; 8 positions match TRBD1. CDR3 size: 16 residues. The trim removed 2 bases at V and 2 bases at J, leaving 8 bases unmatched. From germline, CDR1 is MDHEN and CDR2 SYDVKM.

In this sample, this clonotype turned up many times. CDR3 sequence reads: CASSLTGDRAYNEQFF. The CDR3 DNA is TGTGCCAGCAGCTTAACGGGGGACAGGGCCTACAATGAGCAGTTCTTC. J is TRBJ2-1 and V is TRBV7-9; 9 bases are a match to TRBD1. The ends lost 2 bases at V and 2 bases at J; junction bases unmatched: 4. This CDR3 comprises 16 residues. From germline, CDR1 is SEHNR and CDR2 FQNEAQ (reference sequence).

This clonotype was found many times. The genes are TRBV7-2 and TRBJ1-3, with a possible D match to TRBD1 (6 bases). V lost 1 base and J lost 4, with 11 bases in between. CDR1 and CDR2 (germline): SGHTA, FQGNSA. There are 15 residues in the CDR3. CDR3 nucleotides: TGTGCCAGCAGCTTAGTATCGGGGGCAGGAAACACCATATATTTT. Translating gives CASSLVSGAGNTIYF.

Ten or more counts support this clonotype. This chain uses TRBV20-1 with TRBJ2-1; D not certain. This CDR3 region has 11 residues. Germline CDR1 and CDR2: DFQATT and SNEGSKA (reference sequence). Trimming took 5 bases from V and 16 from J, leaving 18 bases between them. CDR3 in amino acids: CSASKLTSKFF. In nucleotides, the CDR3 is TGCAGTGCTTCAAAACTCACGAGCAAATTCTTC.

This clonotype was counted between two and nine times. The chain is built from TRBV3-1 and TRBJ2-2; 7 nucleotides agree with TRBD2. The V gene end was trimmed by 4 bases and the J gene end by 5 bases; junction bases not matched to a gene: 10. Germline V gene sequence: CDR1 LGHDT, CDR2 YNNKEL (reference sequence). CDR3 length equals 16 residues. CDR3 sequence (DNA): TGTGCCAGCAGCCTCGACCTAGCGGTCCTAACCGGGGAGCTGTTTTTT. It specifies CASSLDLAVLTGELFF.

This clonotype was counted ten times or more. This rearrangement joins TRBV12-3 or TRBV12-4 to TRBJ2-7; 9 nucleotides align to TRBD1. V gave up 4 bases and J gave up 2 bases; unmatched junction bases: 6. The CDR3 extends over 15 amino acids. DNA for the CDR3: TGTGCCAGCAGTTCCTGGACAGGGGCAACCTACGAGCAGTACTTC. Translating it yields CASSSWTGATYEQYF.